This section outlines one T cell receptor beta chain sequence together with its context. The antigen is not known. This entry is derived from a study of cytotoxic CD8 clonotypes in ibrutinib-treated CLL. The overall study: Mean values per sample were roughly 250,000 productive templates and tens of thousands of productive rearrangements.

Sequencing was designed to attain a depth spanning 1 in 200,000 to 1 in 1 million T cells. Measured with immunoSEQ multiplex PCR; TCRdb has only the in-frame clones, and not every one. The data contain 11,000 to 15,000 clones, 52% of them seen just once; the ten biggest clones take up around 34%. V was trimmed by 6 bases and J by 4 bases, leaving 15 bases between them. The CDR3 runs 14 residues. Germline assignment: CDR1 SNHLY and CDR2 FYNNEI. Study-level points and caveats: Lymph node repertoires were not studied, and sampling times were unmatched. Public clonotypes, found uncommonly, either contracted or stayed stable on treatment.

Sequenced material: PBMCs, taken at an approximately 25-month disease-progression time point, from a patient treated with ibrutinib. The sequence was obtained from a human donor with chronic lymphocytic leukemia. The chain links TRBV2 to TRBJ1-1; D not certain. The CDR3 bases are TGTGCCAGCAGAGAGGGTTTCGGTTCCACTGAAGCTTTCTTT. Amino acids: CASREGFGSTEAFF.